A selection of T cell receptor beta chains follows, all from one sample in a study of OX40 agonist ivuxolimab in advanced cancers. Some clones are missing from TCRdb's copy, which holds only in-frame ones; the method was immunoSEQ multiplex PCR. The repertoire includes over 150,000 clones, approximately 94% of them detected once, and about 0.3% sits in the top ten. The input for sequencing was CD4+ or CD8+ T cells sorted from blood, taken in a trial of the OX40 agonist ivuxolimab. All receptors derive from an adult with an advanced solid tumor such as melanoma, head and neck, liver or kidney cancer. The CDR3 runs from the conserved cysteine through the conserved F or W. A D gene is named only where the DNA matches it firmly. The size entry is marked missing in some rows and otherwise reads once, few, many or a size class.

- TRBJ2-4 TRBV7-3 - CASAVTPGVAKNIQYF TGTGCCAGCGCAGTAACCCCCGGGGTAGCCAAAAACATTCAGTACTTC
- TRBJ2-5 TRBV11-3 - CASSLDTGETQYF TGTGCCAGCAGCTTAGATACGGGAGAGACCCAGTACTTC
TRBD1 TRBJ2-7 TRBV28 - CASSLAGQGKGGYEQYF TGTGCCAGCAGTTTGGCTGGACAGGGAAAAGGAGGGTACGAGCAGTACTTC
- TRBJ2-5 TRBV7-9 once CASQGTRETQYF TGTGCCAGCCAGGGGACACGAGAGACCCAGTACTTC
TRBD1 TRBJ1-3 TRBV4-1 - CASSQARDRGNTIYF TGCGCCAGCAGCCAAGCCCGGGACAGGGGCAACACCATATATTTT
- TRBJ2-3 TRBV5-4 - CASSPTSDTQYF TGTGCCAGCAGTCCGACTAGTGATACGCAGTATTTT
- TRBJ1-2 TRBV27 - CASSLLAGDRGYGYTF TGTGCCAGCAGTTTATTGGCGGGCGATCGGGGATATGGCTACACCTTC
- TRBJ2-2 TRBV10-2 - CASSLEGFGELFF TGCGCCAGCAGTTTGGAGGGTTTCGGGGAGCTGTTTTTT
- TRBJ1-2 TRBV28 - CASSLASGRLSGYTF TGTGCCAGCAGTTTAGCATCAGGGAGGTTGAGTGGCTACACCTTC
- TRBJ1-5 TRBV2 once CASSEGVSNQPQHF TGTGCCAGCAGTGAAGGTGTTAGCAATCAGCCCCAGCATTTT
TRBD1 TRBJ1-6 TRBV18 - CASSPDRNSPLHF TGTGCCAGCTCACCGGACAGGAATTCACCCCTCCACTTT
- TRBJ1-5 TRBV5-4 - CASSFETGQPQHF TGTGCCAGCAGCTTCGAGACTGGCCAGCCCCAGCATTTT
- TRBJ2-1 TRBV4-3 - CASSQPGRGEQFF TGCGCCAGCAGCCAACCCGGCAGGGGTGAGCAGTTCTTC
TRBD1 TRBJ1-2 TRBV14 - CASSQTTGLESYGYTF TGTGCCAGCAGCCAGACGACAGGGTTGGAAAGCTATGGCTACACCTTC
- TRBJ1-1 TRBV28 - CASPPRRGPFVNTEAFF TGTGCCAGCCCCCCTCGTCGGGGTCCCTTCGTGAACACTGAAGCTTTCTTT
TRBD1 TRBJ2-4 TRBV19 - CASSTTGGKNIQYF TGTGCCAGTTCGACGACAGGGGGCAAAAACATTCAGTACTTC
- TRBJ1-1 TRBV7-2 - CASTPRGGLTEAFF TGTGCCAGCACCCCTAGGGGGGGCCTAACTGAAGCTTTCTTT
- TRBJ2-1 TRBV15 - CATSRDSAREQFF TGTGCCACCAGCAGGGACTCAGCCCGCGAGCAGTTCTTC
- TRBJ1-1 TRBV2 - CASSPPSRGRTEAFF TGTGCCAGCAGTCCTCCCTCCAGGGGACGGACTGAAGCTTTCTTT
- TRBJ1-5 TRBV27 - CASREKGVGRSNQPQHF TGTGCCAGCAGAGAAAAGGGGGTTGGCAGGAGCAATCAGCCCCAGCATTTT
- TRBJ2-3 TRBV6-6 - CASSPLALFSTDTQYF TGTGCCAGCAGTCCCCTCGCTCTGTTTAGCACAGATACGCAGTATTTT
TRBD1 TRBJ1-1 TRBV19 - CARWENGDRGHTEAFF TGTGCCAGATGGGAAAACGGGGACAGGGGGCATACTGAAGCTTTCTTT
- TRBJ1-2 TRBV19 once CASSAAREGYTF TGTGCCAGTAGTGCGGCGAGGGAGGGCTACACCTTC
TRBD1 TRBJ1-1 TRBV6-5 few CASSSPGQGFEAFF TGTGCCAGCAGTTCCCCGGGACAGGGCTTTGAAGCTTTCTTT
- TRBJ1-2 TRBV7-2 - CASSLQSLDGYTF TGTGCCAGCAGCTTACAATCTCTGGATGGCTACACCTTC
TRBD2 TRBJ2-3 TRBV2 once CASSKLAGSTDTQYF TGTGCCAGCAGTAAACTAGCGGGAAGCACAGATACGCAGTATTTT
TRBD1 TRBJ2-7 TRBV6-4 - CASSGWDRGQDEQYF TGTGCCAGCAGTGGCTGGGACAGGGGGCAAGACGAGCAGTACTTC
TRBD1 TRBJ2-7 TRBV5-8 - CASSPRQGAYEQYF TGTGCCAGCAGCCCGAGACAGGGGGCTTACGAGCAGTACTTC
- TRBJ1-3 TRBV7-2 - CASSLEGTGSGNTIYF TGTGCCAGCAGCCTAGAGGGCACAGGCTCTGGAAACACCATATATTTT
- TRBJ2-2 TRBV9 few CASSGRGSEELFF TGTGCCAGCAGCGGCCGGGGCTCGGAGGAGCTGTTTTTT
TRBD1 TRBJ2-7 TRBV7-2 - CASSLSRDRTYEQYF TGTGCCAGCAGCTTATCTCGGGACAGAACCTACGAGCAGTACTTC
- TRBJ1-1 TRBV18 - CASSLQLDAGEAFF TGTGCCAGCTCTCTCCAACTCGACGCAGGTGAAGCTTTCTTT
- TRBJ1-2 TRBV28 - CASSRGSGYGYTF TGTGCCAGCAGTCGGGGGTCGGGTTATGGCTACACCTTC
- TRBJ2-6 TRBV25-1 - CASSDVSGANVLTF TGTGCCAGCAGTGACGTGTCCGGGGCCAACGTCCTGACTTTC
TRBD1 TRBJ1-2 TRBV5-6 - CASVLGQLYGYTF TGTGCCAGCGTTCTGGGACAGCTTTATGGCTACACCTTC
TRBD2 TRBJ2-3 TRBV19 - CASSIGLAGPTSTDTQYF TGTGCCAGTAGTATAGGGCTAGCGGGGCCCACTAGCACAGATACGCAGTATTTT
TRBD1 TRBJ1-2 TRBV27 - CASSLTGGYGYTF TGTGCCAGCAGTCTGACAGGGGGGTATGGCTACACCTTC
- TRBJ1-4 TRBV5-4 - CASSLGSRLFF TGTGCCAGCAGCTTGGGGAGCCGGTTGTTTTTT
TRBD1 TRBJ1-2 TRBV19 - CASSISLGQGSDGYTF TGTGCCAGTAGTATAAGTTTGGGACAGGGCTCTGATGGCTACACCTTC
TRBD1 TRBJ2-2 TRBV19 - CASSPGTGASGELFF TGTGCCAGTAGTCCCGGGACAGGGGCGTCCGGGGAGCTGTTTTTT
TRBD1 TRBJ2-5 TRBV5-1 - CASSWGTGNQETQYF TGCGCCAGCAGCTGGGGGACAGGGAACCAAGAGACCCAGTACTTC
- TRBJ1-1 TRBV10-1 few CASSLGQNTEAFF TGCGCCAGCAGCCTTGGACAAAACACTGAAGCTTTCTTT
- TRBJ2-7 TRBV6-5 - CASSKVRLGAYEQYF TGTGCCAGCAGTAAAGTCCGGCTAGGGGCCTACGAGCAGTACTTC
TRBD1 TRBJ1-2 TRBV28 - CASSLSTGSGGYTF TGTGCCAGCAGTTTATCGACAGGGTCGGGTGGCTACACCTTC
- TRBJ1-3 TRBV21-1 once CASNTKTGSKGNTIYF TGTGCCAGCAACACAAAGACAGGGAGTAAGGGAAACACCATATATTTT
- TRBJ1-2 TRBV29-1 - CSVVGDGYTF TGCAGCGTTGTGGGGGACGGCTACACCTTC
- TRBJ1-1 TRBV10-1 - CASECRDAFF TGCGCCAGTGAGTGTAGGGACGCTTTCTTT
TRBD2 TRBJ2-7 TRBV7-2 - CASSLIAGGRYEQYF TGTGCCAGCAGCTTAATAGCGGGGGGACGCTACGAGCAGTACTTC
- TRBJ2-1 TRBV9 - CASSPWGQTYNEQFF TGTGCCAGCAGCCCGTGGGGGCAGACCTACAATGAGCAGTTCTTC
TRBD1 TRBJ2-7 TRBV6-1 - CASSRQGSSYEQYF TGTGCCAGCAGTCGACAGGGGTCATCCTACGAGCAGTACTTC
TRBD1 TRBJ2-1 TRBV7-9 once CASSNDRVSYNEQFF TGTGCCAGCAGCAATGACAGGGTCTCCTACAATGAGCAGTTCTTC
- TRBJ1-3 TRBV6-5 - CASSYSRRSSGNTIYF TGTGCCAGCAGTTACTCGCGCAGGTCCTCTGGAAACACCATATATTTT